The 26 T cell receptor beta chains below come from one sample, sequenced in a study of blood T cells in healthy people across ages. Combining a sample-barcoded 5' primer with a J-beta primer mix, a second PCR ran for about 7 to 12 cycles. TCRdb reprocessed the 5' RACE reads via MiXCR and lists one record per CDR3 protein. The sample lists 780,000 or so distinct CDR3 sequences; approximately 55% were seen once. Specimen: blood. The receptors come from a man aged 80 or over in good health.

The chain links TRBV10-3 to TRBJ2-1; D perhaps matches TRBD2 (6 bases). V lost 4 bases and J lost 8, with 21 bases in between. Germline CDR1 reads ENHRY; CDR2 reads SYGVKD. The CDR3 is made up of 16 amino acids. The CDR3 DNA follows: TGTGCCATCAGTGGCGCCTTGGCGGGGAGTCAGGATGAGCAGTTCTTC. Amino acids: CAISGALAGSQDEQFF.

The chain is built from TRBV7-9 and TRBJ1-4; D gene unclear. Germline V gene lookup returns CDR1 SEHNR and CDR2 FQNEAQ (reference sequence). CDR3 length equals 16 residues. Trimming removed 3 bases from V and 0 bases from J, with 11 bases in between. The CDR3 protein is CASSFASVATNEKLFF. In DNA, the CDR3 is TGTGCCAGCAGCTTTGCCTCCGTTGCAACTAATGAAAAACTGTTTTTT.

The chain uses TRBV13 and TRBJ2-1; TRBD1 or TRBD2 may be the D gene (5 bases each). This CDR3 spans 15 amino acids. Germline V gene data show CDR1 as PRHDT and CDR2 as FYEKMQ (reference sequence). Between the trimmed V and J ends, which lost 8 bases and 0 bases, there was a span of 14 bases. CDR3 in DNA: TGTGCCAGCCACCCCCAGGGACGCTCCTACAATGAGCAGTTCTTC. This gives the protein CASHPQGRSYNEQFF.

The J gene is TRBJ2-2, the V gene TRBV5-1; 8 nucleotides agree with TRBD1. This CDR3 spans 14 amino acids. Trimming removed 6 bases from V and 5 bases from J; junction bases left unmatched: 6. The V gene's germline CDR1 is SGHRS and CDR2 YFSETQ. The CDR3, as DNA: TGCGCCAGCAACCGGGACAGGATGACCGGGGAGCTGTTTTTT. Encoded protein: CASNRDRMTGELFF.

The chain carries TRBV6-1 and TRBJ2-1, with TRBD2 matching over 11 bases. The V gene end was trimmed by 7 bases and the J gene end by 0 bases; junction bases not matched to a gene: 17. The CDR3 runs to 20 residues. The V gene's germline CDR1 is MNHNS and CDR2 SASEGT. Here the CDR3 DNA reads TGTGCCAGCATCAAGGGTCCGACTAGCGGGGTACTCAGCTCCTACAATGAGCAGTTCTTC. Encoded protein: CASIKGPTSGVLSSYNEQFF.

This clonotype was picked up a small number of times. V is TRBV6-5 and J is TRBJ2-7; 7 bases fit TRBD1. The end of the DNA fits TRBJ2-4 better, so the J call may be wrong. This CDR3 spans 14 amino acids. Germline V gives CDR1 MNHEY, CDR2 SVGAGI. In DNA, the CDR3 is TGTGCCAGCAGCCAGACAGGGATGGTCCACATTCAGTACTTC. Translation: CASSQTGMVHIQYF.

The J gene is TRBJ2-1, the V gene TRBV5-1; D is unclear. Germline assignment: CDR1 SGHRS and CDR2 YFSETQ. V dropped 2 bases and J dropped 8 bases, with 26 bases sitting between them. This CDR3 comprises 18 residues. The CDR3 here is CASSFGWVGAMIMDEQFF. The CDR3 bases are TGCGCCAGCAGCTTCGGTTGGGTAGGTGCCATGATTATGGATGAGCAGTTCTTC. Full variable domain (missing parts from reference TRBV5-1 and TRBJ2-1): KAGVTQTPRYLIKTRGQQVTLSCSPISGHRSVSWYQQTPGQGLQFLFEYFSETQRNKGNFPGRFSGRQFSNSRSEMNVSTLELGDSALYLCASSFGWVGAMIMDEQFFGPGTRLTVL.

The chain carries TRBV14 and TRBJ2-4, with TRBD2 matching 7 bases. The CDR3 runs to 15 residues. V was pared by 4 bases and J by 0 bases, with 3 bases of the junction left unmatched. Germline V gives CDR1 SGHDN, CDR2 FVKESK. The CDR3 sequence is CASSRGGTAKNIQYF. The CDR3 DNA follows: TGTGCCAGCAGCCGGGGAGGGACAGCCAAAAACATTCAGTACTTC.

This clonotype was seen just once. The chain employs TRBV28 and TRBJ2-3, with D possibly being TRBD1 (6 bases). CDR1 and CDR2 from the germline V gene are MDHEN and SYDVKM. The CDR3 is 23 amino acids. Trimming pared 1 base from V and 0 bases from J, leaving 32 bases between. CDR3 amino acids: CASSLFRLGGRGDGKTSTDTQYF. CDR3 bases: TGTGCCAGCAGTTTATTTAGGCTAGGGGGAAGAGGGGACGGAAAGACTAGCACAGATACGCAGTATTTT.

The J gene is TRBJ2-7, the V gene TRBV7-2; D perhaps matches TRBD2 (5 bases). This CDR3 is built from 16 residues. CDR1 is SGHTA, CDR2 FQGNSA, per germline. V dropped 6 bases and J dropped 5 bases, with 23 bases sitting between them. The CDR3 bases are TGTGCCAGCAGAAGGACTGCCCTCCCATCTCTGGACGAGCAGTACTTC. Encoded protein: CASRRTALPSLDEQYF.

The V and J genes are TRBV5-1 and TRBJ2-1; tentatively, D is TRBD2 (6 bases). Trimming took off 3 bases at V and 5 bases at J, with 12 bases between the two ends. The germline CDR1 and CDR2 sequences are SGHRS and YFSETQ. This CDR3 has 14 residues. Written as DNA, the CDR3 is TGCGCCAGCAGCTGGGGGGATGCCGACAATGAGCAGTTCTTC. It encodes CASSWGDADNEQFF.

This clonotype was detected many times. The chain links TRBV20-1 to TRBJ2-5; 8 bases are shared with TRBD2. The CDR3 sequence is 12 residues long. Trimming at V came to 6 bases and at J to 5 bases, leaving 5 bases not matched to a gene. The germline CDR1 and CDR2 sequences are DFQATT and SNEGSKA (reference sequence). The chain's CDR3 is CSATLAGETQYF. DNA of the CDR3: TGCAGTGCAACCCTAGCGGGCGAGACCCAGTACTTC.

Details on this clonotype: A much larger clone differs by one base, so this may be a read error. V gene TRBV20-1 combines with J gene TRBJ2-3; D call uncertain. V was pared by 5 bases and J by 9 bases, with 15 bases between. This CDR3 comprises 12 residues. CDR1 is DFQATT and CDR2 is SNEGSKA in the germline V gene (reference sequence). In DNA form, the CDR3 reads TGCAGTGCTGATCCCCAAACCATGACGCAGTATTTT. Its protein product is CSADPQTMTQYF.

The genes are TRBV5-1 and TRBJ2-3; possible D gene TRBD1, 7 bases. Germline CDR1 and CDR2: SGHRS and YFSETQ. This CDR3 spans 12 amino acids. V was cut by 4 bases and J by 14 bases, with 17 bases left in between. CDR3 nucleotides: TGCGCCAGCAGCACCCAGGGGGGAAGCGCGTATTTT. Translating gives CASSTQGGSAYF.

This clonotype was counted between two and nine times. This chain connects TRBV5-1 to TRBJ2-5; the D gene is possibly TRBD1 (6 bases). The V gene lost 0 bases and the J gene lost 11 bases, with 17 bases spanning the gap. CDR1 SGHRS and CDR2 YFSETQ come from the germline V gene. The CDR3 loop spans 14 amino acids. The CDR3 region is CASSLGSGAGEQYF. The DNA for the CDR3 is TGCGCCAGCAGCTTGGGTTCAGGGGCAGGGGAGCAGTACTTC. The full variable domain, rest sourced from reference TRBV5-1 and TRBJ2-5, is KAGVTQTPRYLIKTRGQQVTLSCSPISGHRSVSWYQQTPGQGLQFLFEYFSETQRNKGNFPGRFSGRQFSNSRSEMNVSTLELGDSALYLCASSLGSGAGEQYFGPGTRLLVL.

The table lists this clonotype with a few counts. At one end, the junction sequence differs from germline, possibly due to a read error. The chain employs TRBV3-1 and TRBJ2-5; the D gene is possibly TRBD1 (5 bases). This CDR3 is 14 amino acids long. Germline V CDR1 and CDR2: LGHDT, YNNKEL (reference sequence). CDR3 in amino acids: CASSQEVGEETQYF. In DNA form, the CDR3 reads TGCGCCAGCAGCCAAGAAGTAGGGGAAGAGACCCAGTACTTC.

The V call is TRBV5-4, the J call TRBJ2-1, with TRBD2 matching over 13 bases. This CDR3 region has 16 residues. From germline, CDR1 is SGHNT and CDR2 YYREEE (reference sequence). J lost 7 bases, V lost 2 bases, and 6 bases had no gene match. The CDR3 DNA is TGTGCCAGCAGCTTAGGGACTAGCGGGACGTTGAATGAGCAGTTCTTC. It translates to CASSLGTSGTLNEQFF.

The rearrangement uses TRBV20-1 and TRBJ2-3, with D possibly matching TRBD2 (6 bases). The CDR3 has 11 residues. CDR1 DFQATT and CDR2 SNEGSKA come from the germline V gene (reference sequence). Trimming shortened V by 7 bases and J by 5 bases, and 10 bases separated the two germline ends. The DNA for the CDR3 is TGCAGTGTGGAGGGGAGAGATACGCAGTATTTT. Its translation: CSVEGRDTQYF.

On this clonotype itself: At one boundary the junction diverges from the germline segment, which might be a read error. The CDR3 DNA sequence: TGCAGTGCTAAACGGGGATCCCTCTACGAACAGTACTTC. This codes for CSAKRGSLYEQYF. The chain links TRBV20-1 to TRBJ2-7; possible D gene TRBD2, 5 bases. The germline CDR1 and CDR2 sequences are DFQATT and SNEGSKA (reference sequence). CDR3 length equals 13 residues.

This clonotype was seen more than once but under ten times. The genes are TRBV5-1 and TRBJ2-3; 7 bases fit TRBD1. Germline V gives CDR1 SGHRS, CDR2 YFSETQ. The CDR3 runs 14 residues. V gave up 6 bases and J gave up 2 bases; unmatched junction bases: 6. Here the CDR3 reads CASKDRAHTDTQYF. CDR3 nucleotides: TGCGCCAGCAAAGACAGGGCCCACACAGATACGCAGTATTTT.

This clonotype was seen once. The CDR3 sequence is CASSPDPGQGGGYTF. The CDR3 nucleotides are TGCGCCAGCAGCCCCGATCCGGGACAGGGTGGTGGCTACACCTTC. The gene calls are TRBV5-1 and TRBJ1-2; 9 bases fit TRBD1. CDR1 and CDR2 (germline): SGHRS, YFSETQ. The CDR3 has 15 amino acids. V trimming: 4 bases; J trimming: 7 bases; junction bases outside the gene matches: 11.

The CDR3 loop reads CSAHQPGHINSPLHF. CDR3 bases: TGCAGTGCCCACCAACCGGGACACATCAATTCACCCCTCCACTTT. V gene TRBV20-1 combines with J gene TRBJ1-6; TRBD1 is a possible D gene (6 bases). Trimming pared 6 bases from V and 7 bases from J, leaving 19 bases between. CDR1 and CDR2 (germline): DFQATT, SNEGSKA (reference sequence). The CDR3 contains 15 residues.

The J gene is TRBJ2-5, the V gene TRBV18; the match to TRBD2 covers 10 bases. The germline CDR1 and CDR2 sequences are KGHSH and LQKENI. There are 17 residues in the CDR3. V shed 1 base, J shed 4 bases, and the junction held 9 bases outside the gene matches. CDR3 amino acids: CASSPLASGSWRETQYF. In nucleotides, the CDR3 is TGTGCCAGCTCACCACTGGCTAGCGGGAGTTGGAGAGAGACCCAGTACTTC.

The chain couples TRBV20-1 to TRBJ2-5, with 8 bases aligning to TRBD2. This CDR3 contains 14 residues. The V segment lost 8 bases and the J segment 11 bases; nucleotides outside the gene matches: 19. Germline CDR1 reads DFQATT; CDR2 reads SNEGSKA (reference sequence). CDR3 region: CSTITSGAYNEQYF. DNA for the CDR3: TGCAGTACGATAACTAGCGGAGCCTACAATGAGCAGTACTTC.

In this sample, this clonotype turned up a few times. The rearrangement uses TRBV3-1 and TRBJ2-1; D unclear. V lost 1 base, J lost 7 bases, and 14 bases lay in between. Germline CDR1 LGHDT, CDR2 YNNKEL (reference sequence). The CDR3 has 15 amino acids. CDR3 in amino acids: CASSQVEFHSNEQFF. CDR3 nucleotide sequence: TGTGCCAGCAGCCAAGTTGAGTTTCATAGTAATGAGCAGTTCTTC.

A few counts support this clonotype. The CDR3 DNA sequence: TGCGCCAGCAGACAACCGGGGGCGCGTGAAGCTTTCTTT. Translation gives CASRQPGAREAFF. V gene TRBV4-1 combines with J gene TRBJ1-1; tentative D call: TRBD1 (6 bases). V was clipped by 6 bases and J by 7 bases, with 15 bases between them. This CDR3 is built from 13 residues. Germline CDR1 is MGHRA and CDR2 is YSYEKL.